This TCR beta chain was identified in a study of PD-1 blockade in mismatch repair-deficient tumors. Study summary: All were previously treated, progressing patients with around eleven mismatch repair-deficient cancer types. Study results and caveats: After pembrolizumab, tumor-resident clones rose rapidly, then generally contracted before radiologic responses.

This clone showed up just a few times. Its antigen is not known. Germline V gene sequence: CDR1 MGHRA, CDR2 YSYEKL. The CDR3 extends over 14 amino acids. Trimming shortened V by 6 bases and J by 1 base, and 9 bases separated the two germline ends. All patients were mismatch repair deficient, assessed by either PCR or immunohistochemistry. TCRs were sequenced from three patients responding to pembrolizumab. The repertoire was sequenced with immunoSEQ multiplex PCR; TCRdb's copy has only in-frame clones and lacks some. Of more than 15,000 clones in the sample, about four fifths were seen once. The V gene is TRBV4-1, the J gene TRBJ2-2; maybe TRBD2 (6 bases). This sequence was found in an adult with mismatch repair-deficient cancer. This specimen was PBMCs, taken before pembrolizumab treatment. The CDR3 loop is CASSPAGNTGELFF. The CDR3 nucleotides read TGCGCCAGCAGTCCAGCGGGGAACACCGGGGAGCTGTTTTTT.